The present T cell receptor (beta chain) was sequenced within a study of T cells in localized non-small cell lung cancer. Produced via immunoSEQ multiplex PCR; TCRdb's table is partial and in-frame only. The table lists fewer than 90,000 clones, approximately 84% of them singletons. Note on this clone: Its antigen remains unknown.

Points from the study as a whole: Clonality of T cells reached its maximum in uninvolved adjacent lung, surpassing tumor. Higher adjacent-lung clonality was associated with shorter survival. Appearing in adjacent lung were a median roughly 60 of the top 100 tumor clones.

Sequenced material: peripheral blood, taken before any cancer treatment. The TCR sequence derives from a man aged 40 to 69 with stage I lung adenocarcinoma.

CDR3 bases: TGTGCCAGCAGTCCACCGACTAGCGGGCCCAAAAACATTCAGTACTTC. This sequence encodes CASSPPTSGPKNIQYF. The genes are TRBV28 and TRBJ2-4, with 10 positions matching TRBD2. The CDR3 extends over 16 amino acids. V lost 5 bases, J lost 2 bases, and 6 bases stayed unmatched. Germline CDR1 is MDHEN and CDR2 is SYDVKM.